The rows below give T cell receptor beta chains drawn from one sample of a study of blood T cell repertoires in COVID-19. Assay used: immunoSEQ multiplex PCR; TCRdb lists only in-frame clones, some missing. The table has approximately 200,000 clones, 84% seen once. The specimen was peripheral blood. The receptors shown here come from a woman aged 80 or over with COVID-19, enrolled during active disease. Both conserved end residues are part of each CDR3.

v_gene	j_gene	len	CDR3aa
TRBV18	TRBJ2-2	15	CASSKESRNTGELFF
TRBV5-4	TRBJ1-1	15	CASSLNAGMNTEAFF
TRBV2	TRBJ1-2	14	CASSADIRLDGYTF
TRBV28	TRBJ2-7	13	CASSLQNSYEQYF
TRBV5-4	TRBJ1-4	13	CASTEGQDEKLFF
TRBV5-5	TRBJ1-1	15	CASSSYLGRDPEAFF
TRBV3-1/TRBV3-2	TRBJ2-5	16	CASSQEVGGGAETQYF
TRBV5-1	TRBJ2-3	16	CASSLGGGARVDTQYF
TRBV19	TRBJ1-6	14	CASSTQGLSSPLHF
TRBV4-3	TRBJ2-7	16	CASSQGLAGGSYEQYF
TRBV7-2	TRBJ2-5	15	CASSGRDRGRETQYF
TRBV25-1	TRBJ2-5	14	CASSRSGGVETQYF
TRBV6-5	TRBJ2-5	15	CASSRGTSGEETQYF
TRBV9	TRBJ1-4	15	CASSVGGDRGEKLFF
TRBV10-3	TRBJ2-3	16	CAISESAGGYTDTQYF
TRBV28	TRBJ1-5	18	CASSFVGPGTGSGQPQHF
TRBV5-1	TRBJ1-2	13	CASSPRDSKGYTF
TRBV6-5	TRBJ2-3	12	CASSRLSDTQYF
TRBV7-9	TRBJ2-1	15	CASSPSRDRVDEQFF
TRBV18	TRBJ2-3	12	CASSPQGDTQYF
TRBV3-1/TRBV3-2	TRBJ2-7	15	CASSQGQGSSYEQYF
TRBV7-9	TRBJ2-2	15	CASILTGGNTGELFF
TRBV19	TRBJ2-5	15	CASSIGGTGQETQYF
TRBV19	TRBJ1-3	12	CASINSGNTIYF
TRBV3-1/TRBV3-2	TRBJ1-4	16	CASSQGYGRVDEKLFF
TRBV19	TRBJ2-7	15	CASSAYGGQEYEQYF
TRBV24-1	TRBJ1-5	17	CATSDSGTASFNQPQHF
TRBV19	TRBJ2-3	14	CASSIRRETDTQYF
TRBV7-8	TRBJ1-1	14	CASSLRQVNTEAFF
TRBV18	TRBJ1-1	15	CASSPSRVGGTEAFF
TRBV19	TRBJ1-4	15	CASSPRQGAGEKLFF
TRBV6-4	TRBJ1-6	14	CASSLKTVGSPLHF
TRBV11-2	TRBJ2-6	17	CASSRGTGLSGANVLTF
TRBV11-3	TRBJ2-5	14	CASSHQGVGETQYF
TRBV7-5	TRBJ2-2	16	CARSSFSGGNTGELFF
TRBV28	TRBJ2-5	12	CLAGGRKETQYF
TRBV18	TRBJ2-1	16	CASSPPLSGGAEEQFF
TRBV13	TRBJ2-3	16	CASSSRRGGSTDTQYF
TRBV14	TRBJ1-4	12	CASSQGNEKLFF
TRBV5-1	TRBJ2-4	14	CASSSGREGNIQYF
TRBV6-5	TRBJ2-3	12	CASSSITDTQYF
TRBV7-8	TRBJ1-3	14	CASSLQGYGNTIYF
TRBV5-1	TRBJ1-6	15	CASGELSSYNSPLHF
TRBV30	TRBJ1-2	11	CAWGRDYGYTF
TRBV6-5	TRBJ2-7	14	CASSNGQGRYEQYF
TRBV19	TRBJ2-2	16	CASSPRQGGITGELFF
TRBV6-6	TRBJ2-6	13	CASTSSGANVLTF
TRBV27	TRBJ2-6	18	CASSLVGTGYQGTNVLTF
TRBV19	TRBJ1-2	15	CASSILSRDEVGYTF
TRBV27	TRBJ2-3	14	CASSLWALTDTQYF
TRBV28	TRBJ2-1	15	CASSRRQGSYNEQFF
TRBV28	TRBJ2-3	17	CASSLWTSGGSPDTQYF
TRBV2	TRBJ1-2	13	CASSESARRGYTF
TRBV3-1/TRBV3-2	TRBJ1-1	15	CASQTTGTGNTEAFF